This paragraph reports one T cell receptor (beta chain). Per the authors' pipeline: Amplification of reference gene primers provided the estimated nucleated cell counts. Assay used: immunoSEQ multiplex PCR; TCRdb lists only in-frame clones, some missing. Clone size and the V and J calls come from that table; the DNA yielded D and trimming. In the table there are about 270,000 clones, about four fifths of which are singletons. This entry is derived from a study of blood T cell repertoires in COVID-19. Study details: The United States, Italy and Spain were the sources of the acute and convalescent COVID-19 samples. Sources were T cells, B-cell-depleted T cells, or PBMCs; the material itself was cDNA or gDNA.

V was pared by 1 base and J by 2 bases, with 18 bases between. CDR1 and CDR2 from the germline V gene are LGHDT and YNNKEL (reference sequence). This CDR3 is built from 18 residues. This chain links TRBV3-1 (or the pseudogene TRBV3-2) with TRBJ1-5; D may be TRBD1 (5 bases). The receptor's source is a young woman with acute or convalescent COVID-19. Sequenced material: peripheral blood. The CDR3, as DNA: TGTGCCAGCAGCCAAGGACTTAGGGGCAGCATAGGCAATCAGCCCCAGCATTTT. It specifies CASSQGLRGSIGNQPQHF.